This T cell receptor (beta chain) was retrieved from a study of T cells in Graves' hyperthyroidism and ophthalmopathy. General study results and limits: Clonotypes that were expanded in thyroid above 0.001 mostly appeared in blood too.

TCR beta CDR3 sequences were amplified from RNA transcripts. The study used the HTBI primer set for a first-round RT-PCR of the TCR CDR3. In TCRdb, the multiplex PCR reads were re-called with MiXCR into one record per CDR3 protein. This sample has about 410,000 distinct CDR3 sequences, with approximately 14% found just once. The CDR3 length is 15 residues. From germline, CDR1 is SGHRS and CDR2 YFSETQ. The V segment lost 0 bases and the J segment 3 bases; nucleotides outside the gene matches: 6. In the case of this clonotype: As yet, its antigen is unknown.

This sequence originates from a man between 18 and 35 years old with Graves' ophthalmopathy. This chain connects TRBV5-1 to TRBJ2-7; 7 bases are a match to TRBD1. Sequencing was carried out using blood. The CDR3 region is CASSLEDRRYYEQYF. The CDR3 DNA reads TGCGCCAGCAGCTTGGAGGACAGGCGATACTACGAGCAGTACTTC.